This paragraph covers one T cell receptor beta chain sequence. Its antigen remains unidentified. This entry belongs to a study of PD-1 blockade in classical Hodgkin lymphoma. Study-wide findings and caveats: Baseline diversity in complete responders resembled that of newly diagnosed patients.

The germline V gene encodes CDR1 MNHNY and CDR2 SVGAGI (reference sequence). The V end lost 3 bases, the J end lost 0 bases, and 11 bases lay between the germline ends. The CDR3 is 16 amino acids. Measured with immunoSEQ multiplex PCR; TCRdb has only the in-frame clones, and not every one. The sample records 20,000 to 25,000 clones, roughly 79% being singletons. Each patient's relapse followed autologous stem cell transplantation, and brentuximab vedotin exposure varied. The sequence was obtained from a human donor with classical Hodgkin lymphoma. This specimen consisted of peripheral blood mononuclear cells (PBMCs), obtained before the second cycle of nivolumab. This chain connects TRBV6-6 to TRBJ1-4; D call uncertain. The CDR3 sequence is CASSYPTVPTNEKLFF. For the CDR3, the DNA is TGTGCCAGCAGTTATCCCACTGTCCCAACTAATGAAAAACTGTTTTTT.